This TCR beta chain appears in the sequencing data of a study of blood T cell repertoires in COVID-19. Trimming left V 4 bases short and J 3 bases short, with 13 bases between. Germline CDR1 reads LGHDT; CDR2 reads YNNKEL (reference sequence). The CDR3 extends over 14 amino acids. Clones were sequenced by immunoSEQ multiplex PCR, and TCRdb holds only the in-frame ones, with some missing. The table lists some 200,000 clones, more than 70% of them singletons, with 10% to 15% in the top ten. The source material was peripheral blood. The chain carries TRBV3-1 (or the pseudogene TRBV3-2) and TRBJ2-7; tentative D call: TRBD1 (6 bases). This sequence was found in a human donor in a cohort sampled during active COVID-19. The CDR3 coding sequence is TGTGCCAGCAGCCCTCCGACAGGCTTCTACGAGCAGTACTTC. It yields the protein CASSPPTGFYEQYF.